This passage covers 19 T cell receptor beta chains from one sample sequenced in a study of cytomegalovirus exposure and HLA in healthy donors. The PCR ran on 60 Vbeta and 13 Jbeta primers. TCRdb keeps only in-frame clones here, not all; method: immunoSEQ multiplex PCR. The sample includes 130,000 or so clones, roughly 78% of them seen just once. Sequenced: PBMCs. The receptors here all came from a woman aged 40-49 years in good health and CMV-seronegative.

The chain uses TRBV29-1 and TRBJ2-4; the D is unclear. V was trimmed by 4 bases and J by 7 bases, leaving 8 bases between them. There are 11 residues in the CDR3. Germline-derived CDR1 and CDR2 are SQVTM and ANQGSEA. The CDR3 sequence is CSVGEYNIQYF. The CDR3 coding sequence is TGCAGCGTTGGCGAGTACAACATTCAGTACTTC.

J is TRBJ2-3 and V is TRBV5-1, with TRBD1 matching over 7 bases. V shed 1 base and J 3 bases; nucleotides not matched to a gene: 11. The CDR3 covers 17 residues. The germline CDR1 and CDR2 sequences are SGHRS and YFSETQ. The CDR3 DNA reads TGCGCCAGCAGCTTGTACTCGACGACAGGGAAAACAGATACGCAGTATTTT. Its protein product is CASSLYSTTGKTDTQYF.

The rearrangement joins TRBV5-5 to TRBJ2-1, with a tentative D call TRBD1 (6 bases). This CDR3 comprises 14 residues. From germline, CDR1 is SGHKS and CDR2 YYEKEE (reference sequence). The V end was cut by 0 bases, the J end by 8 bases, with 12 bases between. CDR3 bases: TGTGCCAGCAGCTTGGGAACAGGGATGCATGAGCAGTTCTTC. It codes for CASSLGTGMHEQFF. The full variable domain, with the rest looked up from reference TRBV5-5 and TRBJ2-1, is DAGVTQSPTHLIKTRGQQVTLRCSPISGHKSVSWYQQVLGQGPQFIFQYYEKEERGRGNFPDRFSARQFPNYSSELNVNALLLGDSALYLCASSLGTGMHEQFFGPGTRLTVL.

The chain recombines TRBV2 with TRBJ2-7; 8 bases match TRBD1. The CDR3 runs to 14 residues. The V gene end was trimmed by 4 bases and the J gene end by 2 bases; junction bases not matched to a gene: 4. Germline CDR1 and CDR2: SNHLY and FYNNEI. CDR3 sequence: CASSGTGRPYEQYF. The CDR3 DNA is TGTGCCAGCAGTGGGACAGGGCGCCCCTACGAGCAGTACTTC.

The chain uses TRBV19 and TRBJ2-1; D call uncertain. Germline CDR1 is LNHDA and CDR2 is SQIVND (reference sequence). Trimming stripped 7 bases from V and 0 bases from J, with 10 bases between. The CDR3 consists of 14 residues. This chain's CDR3 is CASKRRSSYNEQFF. The CDR3 region has the DNA TGTGCCAGTAAGAGGCGAAGCTCCTACAATGAGCAGTTCTTC. The full variable domain, completed using reference TRBV19 and TRBJ2-1, is DGGITQSPKYLFRKEGQNVTLSCEQNLNHDAMYWYRQDPGQGLRLIYYSQIVNDFQKGDIAEGYSVSREKKESFPLTVTSAQKNPTAFYLCASKRRSSYNEQFFGPGTRLTVL.

This chain connects TRBV7-2 to TRBJ1-2; 9 nucleotides align to TRBD1. Germline CDR1 reads SGHTA; CDR2 reads FQGNSA. This CDR3 has 13 residues. J gave up 8 bases and V 3 bases, and 4 bases lay outside the gene matches. CDR3 bases: TGTGCCAGCAGCTTCGGGACAGGGTACGGCTACACCTTC. Its protein product is CASSFGTGYGYTF.

The chain links TRBV19 to TRBJ1-5; D ambiguous. V was shortened by 11 bases and J by 1 base, with 15 bases between the two germline ends. This CDR3 has 14 residues. Germline V gene lookup returns CDR1 LNHDA and CDR2 SQIVND (reference sequence). The CDR3 coding sequence is TGTGCCCGAAGCGCGCATCACAGCAATCAGCCCCAGCATTTT. Its translation: CARSAHHSNQPQHF.

The gene calls are TRBV6-1 and TRBJ2-1; 8 bases are shared with TRBD2. CDR3 size: 14 residues. Germline V CDR1 and CDR2: MNHNS, SASEGT. J was trimmed by 4 bases and V by 6 bases; bases with no gene match: 5. The chain's CDR3 is CASRELAEYNEQFF. The CDR3 DNA reads as TGTGCCAGCAGAGAACTAGCGGAGTACAATGAGCAGTTCTTC.

The V gene is TRBV7-9, the J gene TRBJ1-2; D is unresolved. V was shortened by 5 bases and J by 8 bases, with 12 bases between the two germline ends. The CDR3 is made up of 12 amino acids. Germline CDR1 and CDR2: SEHNR and FQNEAQ (reference sequence). DNA for the CDR3: TGTGCCAGCAGCCCCCGCGGGGAGGGCTACACCTTC. It is translated as CASSPRGEGYTF.

This sequence joins TRBV4-2 and TRBJ1-2; possible D gene TRBD1, 5 bases. The germline V and J ends were trimmed by 4 bases and 13 bases, with 16 bases remaining between them. There are 12 residues in the CDR3. The germline gives CDR1 LGHNA, CDR2 YNFKEQ. The chain's CDR3 is CASSLNPGWPTF. CDR3 sequence (DNA): TGTGCCAGCAGCCTCAACCCAGGGTGGCCCACCTTC.

The rearrangement uses TRBV6-5 and TRBJ1-2; 7 nucleotides align to TRBD1. The V and J ends lost 2 bases and 6 bases, in that order; junction bases with no gene match: 9. CDR1 and CDR2 (germline): MNHEY, SVGAGI. This CDR3 is 15 amino acids long. For the CDR3, the DNA is TGTGCCAGCAGTTACCAGAACAGGGGTTCAGATGGCTACACCTTC. Translation gives CASSYQNRGSDGYTF.

This sequence joins TRBV25-1 and TRBJ2-3, with 10 bases fitting TRBD1. From germline, CDR1 is MGHDK and CDR2 SYGVNS. V was pared by 6 bases and J by 4 bases, with 7 bases of the junction left unmatched. This CDR3 is 15 amino acids long. The CDR3 DNA reads TGTGCCAGCAGGTTTGGGGGACAGGGGTCAGATACGCAGTATTTT. Its protein product is CASRFGGQGSDTQYF.

The CDR3 protein is CASSSPTSGPYEQYF. In DNA, the CDR3 is TGTGCCAGCAGTTCCCCTACTAGCGGGCCCTACGAGCAGTACTTC. This chain uses TRBV28 with TRBJ2-7; 9 bases map to TRBD2. Losses at the gene ends were 4 bases for V and 2 bases for J; bases not matched to a gene: 6. CDR3 length: 15 residues. Germline V lookup: CDR1 MDHEN, CDR2 SYDVKM.

The table lists this clone with a count of one. The chain uses TRBV4-3 and TRBJ2-3; D is ambiguous. V was cut by 1 base and J by 1 base, with 15 bases left in between. Germline V gene sequence: CDR1 LGHNA, CDR2 YSLEER. This CDR3 comprises 17 residues. CDR3 sequence reads: CASSQGVQASGTDTQYF. The CDR3 DNA is TGCGCCAGCAGCCAAGGAGTTCAGGCCTCTGGCACAGATACGCAGTATTTT.

The chain uses TRBV5-1 and TRBJ2-7; D is uncertain. The CDR3 is made up of 13 amino acids. CDR1 is SGHRS, CDR2 YFSETQ, per germline. Trimming removed 2 bases at V and 2 bases at J, with 8 bases between. In DNA form, the CDR3 reads TGCGCCAGCAGCTTCGCCGCGCCCTACGAGCAGTACTTC. It translates to CASSFAAPYEQYF.

The chain links TRBV7-3 to TRBJ2-2, with 7 bases lining up with TRBD2. With V trimmed by 5 bases and J by 8 bases, 20 bases remained unmatched. Germline V CDR1 and CDR2: SGHTA, FQGTGA. The length of the CDR3 is 18 residues. In DNA form, the CDR3 reads TGTGCCAGCAGCCCCCGGGAGGCGGGAGCTGATGTGGTGGGGGAGCTGTTTTTT. Translation: CASSPREAGADVVGELFF. The whole variable domain, remainder taken from reference TRBV7-3 and TRBJ2-2, is GAGVSQTPSNKVTEKGKYVELRCDPISGHTALYWYRQSLGQGPEFLIYFQGTGAADDSGLPNDRFFAVRPEGSVSTLKIQRTERGDSAVYLCASSPREAGADVVGELFFGEGSRLTVL.

The J gene is TRBJ1-4, the V gene TRBV27, with D possibly TRBD1 on 5 matching bases. The CDR3 spans 15 residues. V gave up 5 bases and J gave up 0 bases, with 10 bases separating them. The germline V gene encodes CDR1 MNHEY and CDR2 SMNVEV (reference sequence). CDR3 amino acids: CASSRQIATNEKLFF. CDR3 in DNA: TGTGCCAGCAGTCGACAGATTGCAACTAATGAAAAACTGTTTTTT. Using reference TRBV27 and TRBJ1-4 for the parts outside the CDR3, the full variable domain is EAQVTQNPRYLITVTGKKLTVTCSQNMNHEYMSWYRQDPGLGLRQIYYSMNVEVTDKGDVPEGYKVSRKEKRNFPLILESPSPNQTSLYFCASSRQIATNEKLFFGSGTQLSVL.

The table lists this clone with a count of one. V is TRBV6-5 and J is TRBJ2-5; TRBD1 aligns across 9 bases. This CDR3 has 16 residues. Unmatched junction bases numbered 9, after V lost 2 bases and J lost 5 bases. Per germline, CDR1 MNHEY and CDR2 SVGAGI. Written as DNA, the CDR3 is TGTGCCAGCAGTTACGCCCACAGGGGGCTGGGGGAGACCCAGTACTTC. It specifies CASSYAHRGLGETQYF.

This clone appeared a few times. The chain joins TRBV5-4 to TRBJ2-5; 8 nucleotides match TRBD1. V dropped 4 bases and J dropped 4; count of bases not matched to a gene: 3. The germline V gene has CDR1 SGHNT and CDR2 YYREEE (reference sequence). The CDR3 contains 13 residues. CDR3 protein: CASSVGTGETQYF. CDR3 coding DNA: TGTGCCAGCAGCGTAGGGACAGGAGAGACCCAGTACTTC.